The 9 T cell receptor beta chains below come from one sample, sequenced in a study of blood T cell repertoires in COVID-19 (dated by TCRdb to the early 2020s). The library was made by the immunoSEQ multiplex PCR assay. TCRdb re-hosts the immuneACCESS table, in-frame sequences only. Its copies lack some clones; in the studies checked, an unresolved V gene accounts for under half of them, and the cause for the rest is not known. The sample table holds around 100,000 clones, of which 84% were seen once. The ten largest clones take up roughly 8% of the sample. Sequenced material: peripheral blood. These receptors were collected from a woman aged 40 to 55 with acute or convalescent COVID-19.

This clone has only a few counts. This sequence joins TRBV30 and TRBJ1-2, with a tentative D call TRBD1 (6 bases). This CDR3 region has 12 residues. Germline V gives CDR1 GTSNPN, CDR2 SVGIG (reference sequence). V was clipped by 1 base and J by 4 bases, with 7 bases between them. The CDR3 reads CAWSAGAYGYTF. The CDR3 nucleotides read TGTGCCTGGAGTGCAGGGGCCTATGGCTACACCTTC.

The chain recombines TRBV3-1 (or the pseudogene TRBV3-2) with TRBJ1-2; 12 bases map to TRBD1. CDR3 size: 16 residues. In germline, CDR1 is LGHDT, CDR2 YNNKEL (reference sequence). Trimming took 3 bases from V and 4 from J; bases not matched to a gene: 6. The CDR3 loop is CASSHGTGGRIYGYTF. The CDR3 DNA reads TGTGCCAGCAGCCACGGGACAGGGGGCAGGATCTATGGCTACACCTTC.

V and J are TRBV12-5 and TRBJ1-5, with a possible D match to TRBD1 (6 bases). The CDR3 is 13 amino acids. Germline CDR1 LGHNT, CDR2 FRNRAP. Trimming pared 3 bases from V and 6 bases from J, leaving 9 bases between. The CDR3 spells CASGLTGIQPQHF. The DNA of the CDR3 is TGTGCTAGTGGTTTAACAGGGATTCAGCCCCAGCATTTT.

The CDR3 protein is CASSVSGTISGNTIYF. The CDR3 DNA is TGTGCCAGCAGCGTCTCAGGGACTATCTCTGGAAACACCATATATTTT. The chain couples TRBV9 to TRBJ1-3; perhaps TRBD1 as D (5 bases). Germline-derived CDR1 and CDR2 are SGDLS and YYNGEE. V shed 2 bases and J shed 0 bases, with 12 bases lying between them. The length of the CDR3 is 16 residues.

V and J are TRBV2 and TRBJ2-3; no definite D call. V was clipped by 8 bases and J by 6 bases, with 15 bases between them. The CDR3 loop spans 13 amino acids. Germline lookup yields CDR1 SNHLY and CDR2 FYNNEI. For the CDR3, the DNA is TGTGCCAGCGAAGTAGACTCTAGGGATACGCAGTATTTT. It is translated as CASEVDSRDTQYF.

The genes are TRBV2 and TRBJ2-3; D ambiguous. Germline assignment: CDR1 SNHLY and CDR2 FYNNEI. The V end lost 4 bases, the J end lost 2 bases, and 16 bases lay between the germline ends. CDR3 size: 16 residues. The chain's CDR3 is CASSGVLLGSTDTQYF. The DNA for the CDR3 is TGTGCCAGCAGTGGAGTACTATTGGGTTCCACAGATACGCAGTATTTT.

This chain links TRBV11-2 with TRBJ1-6, with D unclear. The V end was cut by 1 base, the J end by 6 bases, with 7 bases between. The CDR3 length is 14 residues. Germline CDR1 is SGHAT and CDR2 is FQNNGV. CDR3 in amino acids: CASSLGGFNSPLHF. In nucleotides, the CDR3 is TGTGCCAGCAGCTTAGGAGGTTTTAATTCACCCCTCCACTTT.

J is TRBJ2-4 and V is TRBV30; 8 bases are a match to TRBD2. Per germline, CDR1 GTSNPN and CDR2 SVGIG (reference sequence). The CDR3 is 17 amino acids. V trimming: 2 bases; J trimming: 0 bases; junction bases outside the gene matches: 9. The CDR3 nucleotides read TGTGCCTGGAGTAGGATAGCGGGGAGTGAAGCCAAAAACATTCAGTACTTC. Residues: CAWSRIAGSEAKNIQYF.

The V and J genes are TRBV20-1 and TRBJ1-4, with TRBD1 identical over 9 bases. The germline V gene has CDR1 DFQATT and CDR2 SNEGSKA (reference sequence). The CDR3 length is 11 residues. After removal of 3 bases from V and 15 bases from J, the junction contained 5 bases not matched to a gene. DNA of the CDR3: TGCAGTGCTAGGTGGGACAGGGAATTGTTTTTT. It codes for CSARWDRELFF.